This TCR beta chain was identified in a study of cytomegalovirus exposure and HLA in healthy donors. As for the study in general: Inside one of the first data releases sat around 85 million unique TCRs taken from HLA-typed donors. Study-level results: For most TCR sequences rarity was the rule, although some public TCRs occurred in many donors. CMV serostatus was the only immune exposure information that was available.

Germline CDR1 reads SGHRS; CDR2 reads YFSETQ. The junction had 9 bases not matched to a gene; V was cut back by 4 bases and J by 7 bases. This CDR3 has 15 amino acids. The PCR made use of 60 Vbeta and 13 Jbeta primers. Profiled with immunoSEQ multiplex PCR; TCRdb holds only in-frame clones, not every one. The sample includes some 150,000 clones, around 80% seen only once; the top ten take around 2.5%. As to this clone: Antigen unknown.

V and J are TRBV5-1 and TRBJ2-2; TRBD1 agrees at 8 bases. The sequence derives from a man aged 50-59 years in good health and CMV-seronegative. The sample was PBMCs. The CDR3 region has the DNA TGCGCCAGCAGCCCGCAGACAGGGGAGGACGGGGAGCTGTTTTTT. Protein sequence: CASSPQTGEDGELFF.